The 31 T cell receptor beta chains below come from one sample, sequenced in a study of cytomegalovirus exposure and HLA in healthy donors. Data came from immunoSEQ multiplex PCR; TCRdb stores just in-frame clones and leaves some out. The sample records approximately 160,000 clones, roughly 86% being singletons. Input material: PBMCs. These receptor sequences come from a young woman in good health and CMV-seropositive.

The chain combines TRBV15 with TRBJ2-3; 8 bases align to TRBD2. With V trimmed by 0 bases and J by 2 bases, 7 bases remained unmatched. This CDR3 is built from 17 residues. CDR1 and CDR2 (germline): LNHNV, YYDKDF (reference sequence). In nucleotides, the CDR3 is TGTGCCACCAGCAGAGACACTAGCGGATTTGTCACAGATACGCAGTATTTT. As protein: CATSRDTSGFVTDTQYF.

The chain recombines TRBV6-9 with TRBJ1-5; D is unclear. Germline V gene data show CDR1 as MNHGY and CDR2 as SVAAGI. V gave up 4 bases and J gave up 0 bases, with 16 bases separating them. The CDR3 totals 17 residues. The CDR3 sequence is CASSFPCRGYSNQPQHF. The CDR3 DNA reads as TGTGCCAGCAGTTTTCCATGTCGAGGTTATAGCAATCAGCCCCAGCATTTT.

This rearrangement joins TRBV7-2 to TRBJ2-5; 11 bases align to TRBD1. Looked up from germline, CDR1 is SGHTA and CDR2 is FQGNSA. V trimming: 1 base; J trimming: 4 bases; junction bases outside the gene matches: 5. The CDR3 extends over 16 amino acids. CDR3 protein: CASSLVGTGGGETQYF. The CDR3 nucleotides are TGTGCCAGCAGCTTAGTAGGGACAGGGGGAGGAGAGACCCAGTACTTC.

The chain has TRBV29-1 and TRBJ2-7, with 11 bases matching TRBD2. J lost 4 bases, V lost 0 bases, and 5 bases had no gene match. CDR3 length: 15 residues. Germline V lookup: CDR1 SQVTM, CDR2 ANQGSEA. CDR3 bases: TGCAGCGTTGAAGAACTAGCGGGAGTATGGTACGAGCAGTACTTC. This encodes CSVEELAGVWYEQYF.

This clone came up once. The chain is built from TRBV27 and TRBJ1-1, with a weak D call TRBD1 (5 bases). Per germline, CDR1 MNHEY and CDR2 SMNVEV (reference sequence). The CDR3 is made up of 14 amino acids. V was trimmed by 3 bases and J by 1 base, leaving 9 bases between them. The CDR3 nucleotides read TGTGCCAGCAGTTTGGGGCTGCAGAACACTGAAGCTTTCTTT. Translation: CASSLGLQNTEAFF.

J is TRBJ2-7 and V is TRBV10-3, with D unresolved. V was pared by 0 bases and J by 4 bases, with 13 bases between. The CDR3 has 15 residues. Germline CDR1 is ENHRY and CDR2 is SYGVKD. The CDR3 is CAISESSDSRYEQYF. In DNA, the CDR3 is TGTGCCATCAGTGAGTCGAGTGATAGCAGATACGAGCAGTACTTC.

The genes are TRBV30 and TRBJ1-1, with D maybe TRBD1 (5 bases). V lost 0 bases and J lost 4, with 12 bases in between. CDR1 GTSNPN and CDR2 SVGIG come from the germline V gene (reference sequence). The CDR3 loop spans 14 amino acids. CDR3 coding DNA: TGTGCCTGGAGTGTAGGAGGGGTGGGCACTGAAGCTTTCTTT. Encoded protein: CAWSVGGVGTEAFF.

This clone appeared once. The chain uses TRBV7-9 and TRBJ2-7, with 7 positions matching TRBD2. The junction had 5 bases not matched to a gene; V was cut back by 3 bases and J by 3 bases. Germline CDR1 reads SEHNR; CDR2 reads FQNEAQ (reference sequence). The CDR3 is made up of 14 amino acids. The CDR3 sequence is CASSFGTIYYEQYF. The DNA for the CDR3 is TGTGCCAGCAGCTTCGGGACTATCTACTACGAGCAGTACTTC.

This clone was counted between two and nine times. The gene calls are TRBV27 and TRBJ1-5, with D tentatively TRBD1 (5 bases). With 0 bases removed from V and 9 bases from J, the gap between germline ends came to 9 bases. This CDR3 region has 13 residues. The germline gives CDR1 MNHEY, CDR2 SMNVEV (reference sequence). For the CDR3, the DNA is TGTGCCAGCAGTTTATCCAGGGTATGGCCCCAGCATTTT. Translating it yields CASSLSRVWPQHF.

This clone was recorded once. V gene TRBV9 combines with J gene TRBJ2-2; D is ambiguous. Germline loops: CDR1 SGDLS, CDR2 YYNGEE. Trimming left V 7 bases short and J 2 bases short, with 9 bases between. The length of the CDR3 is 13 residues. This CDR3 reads CASGIYNTGELFF. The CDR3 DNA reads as TGTGCCAGCGGTATCTACAACACCGGGGAGCTGTTTTTT.

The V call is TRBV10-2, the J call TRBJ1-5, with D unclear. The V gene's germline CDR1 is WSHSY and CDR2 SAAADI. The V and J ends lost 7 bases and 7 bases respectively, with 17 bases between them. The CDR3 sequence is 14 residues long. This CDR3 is CASNPTNQQQPQHF. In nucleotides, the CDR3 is TGCGCCAGCAATCCTACCAATCAACAGCAGCCCCAGCATTTT.

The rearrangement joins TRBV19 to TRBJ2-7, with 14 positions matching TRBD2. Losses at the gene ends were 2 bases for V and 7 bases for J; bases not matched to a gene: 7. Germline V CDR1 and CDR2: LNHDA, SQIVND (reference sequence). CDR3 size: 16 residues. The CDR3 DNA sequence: TGTGCCAGTAGTATACCCAGGACTAGCGGGAGGAGTGAGCAGTACTTC. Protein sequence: CASSIPRTSGRSEQYF.

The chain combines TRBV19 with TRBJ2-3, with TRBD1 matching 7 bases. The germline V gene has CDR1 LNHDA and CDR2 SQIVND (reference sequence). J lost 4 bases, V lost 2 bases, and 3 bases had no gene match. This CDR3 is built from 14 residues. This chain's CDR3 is CASSIQGVADTQYF. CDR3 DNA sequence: TGTGCCAGTAGTATACAGGGGGTCGCAGATACGCAGTATTTT.

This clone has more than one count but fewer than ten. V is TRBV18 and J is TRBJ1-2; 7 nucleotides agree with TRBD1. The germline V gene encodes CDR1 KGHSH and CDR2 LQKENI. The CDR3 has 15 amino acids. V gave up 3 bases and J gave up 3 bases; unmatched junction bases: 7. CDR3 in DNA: TGTGCCAGCTCACCGTCCCAGACAGGGTACTATGGCTACACCTTC. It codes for CASSPSQTGYYGYTF.

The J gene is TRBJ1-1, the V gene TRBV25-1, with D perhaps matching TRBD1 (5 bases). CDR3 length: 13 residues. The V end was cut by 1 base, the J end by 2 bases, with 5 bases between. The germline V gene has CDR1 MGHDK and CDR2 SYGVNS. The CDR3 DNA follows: TGTGCCAGCAGTGAATGGGGCAACACTGAAGCTTTCTTT. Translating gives CASSEWGNTEAFF.

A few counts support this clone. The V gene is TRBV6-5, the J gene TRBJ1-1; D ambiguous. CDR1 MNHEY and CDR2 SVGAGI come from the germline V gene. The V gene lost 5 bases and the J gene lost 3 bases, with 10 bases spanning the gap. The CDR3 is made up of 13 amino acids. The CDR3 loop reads CASSVGRDTEAFF. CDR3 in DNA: TGTGCCAGCAGTGTCGGTCGAGACACTGAAGCTTTCTTT.

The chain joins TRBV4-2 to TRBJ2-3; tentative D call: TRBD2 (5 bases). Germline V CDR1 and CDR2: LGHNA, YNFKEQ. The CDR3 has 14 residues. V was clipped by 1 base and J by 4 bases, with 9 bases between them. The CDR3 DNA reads TGTGCCAGCAGCCAAGCAGAGGGCTCAGATACGCAGTATTTT. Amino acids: CASSQAEGSDTQYF.

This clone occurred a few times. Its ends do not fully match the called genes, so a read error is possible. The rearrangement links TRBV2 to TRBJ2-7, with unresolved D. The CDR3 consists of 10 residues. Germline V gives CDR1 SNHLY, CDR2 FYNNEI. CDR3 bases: TGTGCCAGCAGGGAAGCGAGGCAGTACTTC. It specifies CASREARQYF.

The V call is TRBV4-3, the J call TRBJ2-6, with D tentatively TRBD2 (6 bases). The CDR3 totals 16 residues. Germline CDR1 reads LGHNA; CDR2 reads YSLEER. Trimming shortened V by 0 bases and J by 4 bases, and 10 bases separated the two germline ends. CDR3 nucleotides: TGCGCCAGCAGCCAAGAAGGCGGGACCGGGGCCAACGTCCTGACTTTC. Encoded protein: CASSQEGGTGANVLTF.

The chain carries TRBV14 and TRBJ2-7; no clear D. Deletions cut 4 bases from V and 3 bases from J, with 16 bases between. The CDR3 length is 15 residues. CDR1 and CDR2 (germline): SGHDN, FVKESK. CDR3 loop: CASSLYSSSHYEQYF. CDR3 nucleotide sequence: TGTGCCAGCAGCCTGTACAGCTCATCCCACTACGAGCAGTACTTC.

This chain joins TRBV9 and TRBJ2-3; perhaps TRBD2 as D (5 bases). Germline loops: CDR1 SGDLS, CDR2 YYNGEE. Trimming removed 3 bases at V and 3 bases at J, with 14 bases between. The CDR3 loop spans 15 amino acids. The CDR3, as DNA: TGTGCCAGCAGCGCAGGAGTGGAGGCGACAGATACGCAGTATTTT. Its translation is CASSAGVEATDTQYF.

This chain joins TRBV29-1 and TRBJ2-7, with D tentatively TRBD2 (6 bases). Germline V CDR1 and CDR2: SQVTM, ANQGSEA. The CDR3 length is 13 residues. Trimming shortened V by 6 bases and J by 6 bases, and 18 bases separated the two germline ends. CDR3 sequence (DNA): TGCAGCGTATCACCTGATGGGGGGAGCGAGCAGTACTTC. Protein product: CSVSPDGGSEQYF.

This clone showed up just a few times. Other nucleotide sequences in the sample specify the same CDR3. This CDR3 is CASSLKAGGNQPQHF. CDR3 DNA: TGCGCCAGCAGCTTGAAGGCAGGGGGCAATCAGCCCCAGCATTTT. J is TRBJ1-5 and V is TRBV5-1, with a weak D call TRBD1 (6 bases). The V end lost 1 base, the J end lost 2 bases, and 10 bases lay between the germline ends. The CDR3 consists of 15 residues. Per germline, CDR1 SGHRS and CDR2 YFSETQ.

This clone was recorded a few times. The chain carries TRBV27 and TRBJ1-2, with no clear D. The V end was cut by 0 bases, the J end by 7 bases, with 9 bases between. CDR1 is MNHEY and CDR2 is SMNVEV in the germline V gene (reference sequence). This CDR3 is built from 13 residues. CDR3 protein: CASSLSGESGYTF. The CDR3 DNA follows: TGTGCCAGCAGTTTATCCGGGGAGAGTGGCTACACCTTC.

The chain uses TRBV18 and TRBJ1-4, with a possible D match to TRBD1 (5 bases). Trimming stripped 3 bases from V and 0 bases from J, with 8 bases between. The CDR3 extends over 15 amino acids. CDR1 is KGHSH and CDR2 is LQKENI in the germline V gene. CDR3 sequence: CASSPQGTTNEKLFF. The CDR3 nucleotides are TGTGCCAGCTCACCCCAGGGTACAACTAATGAAAAACTGTTTTTT.

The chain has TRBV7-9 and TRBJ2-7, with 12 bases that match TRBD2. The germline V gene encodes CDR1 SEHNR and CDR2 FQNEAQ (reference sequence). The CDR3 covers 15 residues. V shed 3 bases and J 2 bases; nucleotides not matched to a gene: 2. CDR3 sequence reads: CASSFGLAGTYEQYF. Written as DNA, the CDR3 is TGTGCCAGCAGCTTCGGACTAGCGGGGACCTACGAGCAGTACTTC. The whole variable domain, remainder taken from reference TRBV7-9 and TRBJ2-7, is DTGVSQNPRHKITKRGQNVTFRCDPISEHNRLYWYRQTLGQGPEFLTYFQNEAQLEKSRLLSDRFSAERPKGSFSTLEIQRTEQGDSAMYLCASSFGLAGTYEQYFGPGTRLTVT.

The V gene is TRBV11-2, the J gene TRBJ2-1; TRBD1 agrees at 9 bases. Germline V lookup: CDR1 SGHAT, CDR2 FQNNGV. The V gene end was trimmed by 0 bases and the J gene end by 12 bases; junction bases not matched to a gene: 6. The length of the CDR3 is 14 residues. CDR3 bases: TGTGCCAGCAGCTTAGATGGACAGGGGCCTCCGCAGTTCTTC. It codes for CASSLDGQGPPQFF.

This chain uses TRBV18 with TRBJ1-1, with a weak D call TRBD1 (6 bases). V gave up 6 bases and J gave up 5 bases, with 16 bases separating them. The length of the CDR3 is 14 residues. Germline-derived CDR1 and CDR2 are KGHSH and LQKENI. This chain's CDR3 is CASSNIKGGTEAFF. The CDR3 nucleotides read TGTGCCAGCTCCAACATCAAGGGGGGGACTGAAGCTTTCTTT. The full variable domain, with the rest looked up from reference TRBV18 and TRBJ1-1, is NAGVMQNPRHLVRRRGQEARLRCSPMKGHSHVYWYRQLPEEGLKFMVYLQKENIIDESGMPKERFSAEFPKEGPSILRIQQVVRGDSAAYFCASSNIKGGTEAFFGQGTRLTVV.

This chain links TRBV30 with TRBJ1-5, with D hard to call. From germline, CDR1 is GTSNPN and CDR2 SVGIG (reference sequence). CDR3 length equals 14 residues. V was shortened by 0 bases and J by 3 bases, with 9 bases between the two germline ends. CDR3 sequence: CAWSVGVNNQPQHF. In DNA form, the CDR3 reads TGTGCCTGGAGTGTCGGGGTCAACAATCAGCCCCAGCATTTT.

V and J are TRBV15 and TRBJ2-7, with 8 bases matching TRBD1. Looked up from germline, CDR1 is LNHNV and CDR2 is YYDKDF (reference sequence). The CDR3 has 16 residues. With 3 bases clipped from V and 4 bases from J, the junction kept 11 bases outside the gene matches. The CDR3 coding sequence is TGTGCCACCAGCAGCTTTCGGACAGGGCTGGGGTACGAGCAGTACTTC. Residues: CATSSFRTGLGYEQYF.

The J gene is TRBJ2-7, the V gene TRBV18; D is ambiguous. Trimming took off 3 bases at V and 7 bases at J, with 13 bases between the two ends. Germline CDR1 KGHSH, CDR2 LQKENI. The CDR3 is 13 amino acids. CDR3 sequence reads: CASSPVPPGEQYF. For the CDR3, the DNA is TGTGCCAGCTCACCGGTGCCCCCCGGGGAGCAGTACTTC.